The source of this TCR beta chain is a study of T cell responses to AZD1222 COVID-19 vaccine. Findings and caveats of the study: Sampling that yielded the repertoires occurred only after the peak T cell response. In a largely white British group with more females than males, clonal diversity was possibly underestimated.

On this clone itself: Its cognate antigen is unknown.

Germline V gives CDR1 GTSNPN, CDR2 SVGIG (reference sequence). The CDR3 covers 11 residues. Trimming took 6 bases from V and 10 from J, leaving 12 bases between them. Profiled with immunoSEQ multiplex PCR; TCRdb holds only in-frame clones, not every one. The sample has 160,000 or so clones, 92% seen once. Second-dose recipients at about 4 or about 12 weeks were treated as one pooled group. The sequence derives from an adult who received the AZD1222 COVID-19 vaccine. The chain couples TRBV30 to TRBJ1-4; D not certain. Material: peripheral blood, obtained 28 days after the second AZD1222 dose. In DNA form, the CDR3 reads TGTGCCTGCCTCCGGGCGGGAAAACTGTTTTTT. Its protein product is CACLRAGKLFF.